These T cell receptor beta chains were read from a single sample in a study of T cells after posttransplantation cyclophosphamide. Measured with immunoSEQ multiplex PCR; TCRdb has only the in-frame clones, and not every one. The sample has about 18,000 clones; over 65% are singletons. Sequenced material: memory CD4+ T cells sorted from blood. These receptors originate from a man aged 30-40 years in good health and a related stem cell transplant donor. Each CDR3 is given with its conserved first and last residue. The order of the fields is D gene, J gene, clone size, V gene, CDR3 DNA, CDR3 protein. The D gene is left open where the match is weak. Clone size is given for some rows only: seen once, a few or many times, or a class if the clone is expanded.

D gene: NA; J gene: TRBJ2-7; clone size: NA; V gene: TRBV7-9; CDR3 DNA: TGTGCCAGCAGCAACAGTTTTGAGCAGTACTTC; CDR3 protein: CASSNSFEQYF
D gene: NA; J gene: TRBJ2-7; clone size: NA; V gene: TRBV7-2; CDR3 DNA: TGTGCCAGCAGCTTAGGAGACAGGTCCTCCTACGAGCAGTACTTC; CDR3 protein: CASSLGDRSSYEQYF
D gene: NA; J gene: TRBJ2-7; clone size: NA; V gene: TRBV7-9; CDR3 DNA: TGTGCCAGCCGCCGGGGTGGGAGCTCCTACGAGCAGTACTTC; CDR3 protein: CASRRGGSSYEQYF
D gene: TRBD1; J gene: TRBJ2-7; clone size: NA; V gene: TRBV2; CDR3 DNA: TGTGCCAGCACGACAGGGCTATCCTACGAGCAGTACTTC; CDR3 protein: CASTTGLSYEQYF
D gene: NA; J gene: TRBJ1-6; clone size: NA; V gene: TRBV9; CDR3 DNA: TGTGCCAGCAGCGTAGGTCCCTACGAGGATTCCCCCCTCCACTTT; CDR3 protein: CASSVGPYEDSPLHF
D gene: TRBD1; J gene: TRBJ2-5; clone size: NA; V gene: TRBV5-4; CDR3 DNA: TGTGCCAGCAGCCCTCCGACAGGGGCCCGCGGGGAGACCCAGTACTTC; CDR3 protein: CASSPPTGARGETQYF
D gene: TRBD1; J gene: TRBJ2-5; clone size: NA; V gene: TRBV7-6; CDR3 DNA: TGTGCCAGCAGCTCTGGGGGACAGGGGTCTGAGACCCAGTACTTC; CDR3 protein: CASSSGGQGSETQYF
D gene: TRBD2; J gene: TRBJ2-3; clone size: NA; V gene: TRBV10-1; CDR3 DNA: TGCGCCAGCAGTGAGTCTACTAGCGGGGGCACAGATACGCAGTATTTT; CDR3 protein: CASSESTSGGTDTQYF
D gene: NA; J gene: TRBJ1-2; clone size: once; V gene: TRBV5-1; CDR3 DNA: TGCGCCAGCAGCTCCTTTAACCAGGATGGCTACACCTTC; CDR3 protein: CASSSFNQDGYTF
D gene: NA; J gene: TRBJ2-7; clone size: few; V gene: TRBV7-9; CDR3 DNA: TGTGCCAGCAGCTTGCAGGGGCCCTACGAGCAGTACTTC; CDR3 protein: CASSLQGPYEQYF
D gene: TRBD2; J gene: TRBJ2-4; clone size: NA; V gene: TRBV5-1; CDR3 DNA: TGCGCCAGCAGCTTGATAGCGGGGGGGCATGCCAAAAACATTCAGTACTTC; CDR3 protein: CASSLIAGGHAKNIQYF
D gene: TRBD1; J gene: TRBJ1-4; clone size: NA; V gene: TRBV5-5; CDR3 DNA: TGTGCCAGCAGCCCGCTCTTCCGGGACAGGGTTAGGGGCGAAAAACTGTTTTTT; CDR3 protein: CASSPLFRDRVRGEKLFF
D gene: NA; J gene: TRBJ2-2; clone size: NA; V gene: TRBV28; CDR3 DNA: TGTGCCAGCAGTTTATTGGGGGGTCGGACCGGGGAGCTGTTTTTT; CDR3 protein: CASSLLGGRTGELFF
D gene: NA; J gene: TRBJ1-6; clone size: NA; V gene: TRBV5-6; CDR3 DNA: TGTGCCAGCAGCCTAGGCAGATTTGGTTATAATTCACCCCTCCACTTT; CDR3 protein: CASSLGRFGYNSPLHF
D gene: TRBD1; J gene: TRBJ1-1; clone size: NA; V gene: TRBV27; CDR3 DNA: TGTGCCAGCAGGCAGGGGACAGGGAAGATCACTGAAGCTTTCTTT; CDR3 protein: CASRQGTGKITEAFF
D gene: TRBD1; J gene: TRBJ1-1; clone size: NA; V gene: TRBV4-1; CDR3 DNA: TGCGCCAGCAGCCAAGATAATGACAGGGTCATCCCGGGTGGCACTGAAGCTTTCTTT; CDR3 protein: CASSQDNDRVIPGGTEAFF
D gene: NA; J gene: TRBJ1-2; clone size: NA; V gene: TRBV9; CDR3 DNA: NA; CDR3 protein: CASSVVGQGSTF
D gene: NA; J gene: TRBJ1-5; clone size: NA; V gene: TRBV6-6; CDR3 DNA: TGTGCCAGCAGGGACGGACAGAAGAGCAATCAGCCCCAGCATTTT; CDR3 protein: CASRDGQKSNQPQHF
D gene: NA; J gene: TRBJ2-7; clone size: large; V gene: TRBV19; CDR3 DNA: TGTGCCAGTAGCGTCACAGAAAGGTACGAGCAGTACTTC; CDR3 protein: CASSVTERYEQYF
D gene: NA; J gene: TRBJ1-3; clone size: NA; V gene: TRBV7-9; CDR3 DNA: TGTGCCAGCAGTTCAGGAAACACCATATATTTT; CDR3 protein: CASSSGNTIYF
D gene: TRBD2; J gene: TRBJ2-1; clone size: NA; V gene: TRBV7-8; CDR3 DNA: TGTGCCAGCAGCTTACTAGCGGGGACAACCTACAATGAGCAGTTCTTC; CDR3 protein: CASSLLAGTTYNEQFF
D gene: NA; J gene: TRBJ2-4; clone size: NA; V gene: TRBV28; CDR3 DNA: TGTGCCAGCAGCCTCGTGATTTGGAGCGGCAAAAACATTCAGTACTTC; CDR3 protein: CASSLVIWSGKNIQYF
D gene: NA; J gene: TRBJ2-5; clone size: NA; V gene: TRBV7-7; CDR3 DNA: TGTGCTAGCAGCCCAGCGGGCCAAGAGACCCAGTACTTC; CDR3 protein: CASSPAGQETQYF
D gene: NA; J gene: TRBJ2-3; clone size: NA; V gene: TRBV14; CDR3 DNA: TGTGCCAGCAGCCAAGATCCAGGCATGTCCACAGATACGCAGTATTTT; CDR3 protein: CASSQDPGMSTDTQYF
D gene: NA; J gene: TRBJ1-2; clone size: NA; V gene: TRBV5-4; CDR3 DNA: TGTGCCAGCAGCTTGGGTCAGGGTACCTATGGCTACACCTTC; CDR3 protein: CASSLGQGTYGYTF
D gene: NA; J gene: TRBJ1-3; clone size: NA; V gene: TRBV7-2; CDR3 DNA: TGTGCCAGCAGCTTAGCAGCGAGCTCTGGAAACACCATATATTTT; CDR3 protein: CASSLAASSGNTIYF
D gene: NA; J gene: TRBJ2-5; clone size: NA; V gene: TRBV28; CDR3 DNA: TGTGCCAGCAGTTCCCTCGGGAGGACCCAGTACTTC; CDR3 protein: CASSSLGRTQYF
D gene: TRBD2; J gene: TRBJ2-3; clone size: once; V gene: TRBV6-4; CDR3 DNA: TGTGCCAGCAGTGGACTAGCGGGGGCAGATACGCAGTATTTT; CDR3 protein: CASSGLAGADTQYF
D gene: TRBD2; J gene: TRBJ2-3; clone size: NA; V gene: TRBV7-2; CDR3 DNA: TGTGCCAGCAGCTGGGAGGGACTTAGCACAGATACGCAGTATTTT; CDR3 protein: CASSWEGLSTDTQYF
D gene: NA; J gene: TRBJ2-5; clone size: NA; V gene: TRBV28; CDR3 DNA: TGTGCCAGCAGAGAGAGCCAAGAGACCCAGTACTTC; CDR3 protein: CASRESQETQYF
D gene: NA; J gene: TRBJ2-2; clone size: NA; V gene: TRBV2; CDR3 DNA: TGTGCCTCCCAGAGGACTAACACCGGGGAGCTGTTTTTT; CDR3 protein: CASQRTNTGELFF
D gene: TRBD1; J gene: TRBJ2-7; clone size: NA; V gene: TRBV19; CDR3 DNA: TGTGCCAGCCTCCGGACAGGATCCTACGAGCAGTACTTC; CDR3 protein: CASLRTGSYEQYF
D gene: TRBD2; J gene: TRBJ2-7; clone size: NA; V gene: TRBV7-2; CDR3 DNA: TGTGCCAGCAGCGGGACTAGCGGGGCCTACGAGCAGTACTTC; CDR3 protein: CASSGTSGAYEQYF
D gene: NA; J gene: TRBJ2-7; clone size: NA; V gene: TRBV5-1; CDR3 DNA: TGCGCCAGCAGCTCTCCGGGAGCCTACGAGCAGTACTTC; CDR3 protein: CASSSPGAYEQYF
D gene: NA; J gene: TRBJ1-6; clone size: NA; V gene: TRBV9; CDR3 DNA: TGTGCCAGCAGCGTACAGGGGAATTCACCCCTCCACTTT; CDR3 protein: CASSVQGNSPLHF
D gene: TRBD1; J gene: TRBJ2-7; clone size: NA; V gene: TRBV9; CDR3 DNA: TGTGCCAGCAGCGGGCTACAGGGGGCGGAACAGTACTTC; CDR3 protein: CASSGLQGAEQYF
D gene: TRBD2; J gene: TRBJ2-3; clone size: NA; V gene: TRBV6-4; CDR3 DNA: TGTGCCAGCAGTGGTGAAGCGGGGACCACAGATACGCAGTATTTT; CDR3 protein: CASSGEAGTTDTQYF
D gene: TRBD1; J gene: TRBJ2-7; clone size: NA; V gene: TRBV5-4; CDR3 DNA: TGTGCCAGCAGTCGGAACAGGGGGTACGAGCAGTACTTC; CDR3 protein: CASSRNRGYEQYF
D gene: TRBD1; J gene: TRBJ2-7; clone size: NA; V gene: TRBV4-1; CDR3 DNA: TGCGCCAGCAGCCTGGAAGGACAGGGGACCTACGAGCAGTACTTC; CDR3 protein: CASSLEGQGTYEQYF
D gene: NA; J gene: TRBJ1-3; clone size: NA; V gene: TRBV6-5; CDR3 DNA: TGTGCCAGCAGCAACACAGGGTCTGGAAACACCATATATTTT; CDR3 protein: CASSNTGSGNTIYF
D gene: TRBD1; J gene: TRBJ2-5; clone size: once; V gene: TRBV6-1; CDR3 DNA: TGTGCCAGCAGTGAAGCGAAGGCAGGGGGAGAGACCCAGTACTTC; CDR3 protein: CASSEAKAGGETQYF
D gene: TRBD1; J gene: TRBJ2-3; clone size: NA; V gene: TRBV6-5; CDR3 DNA: TGTGCTACACTCCGGGACAGAAACACAGATACGCAGTATTTT; CDR3 protein: CATLRDRNTDTQYF
D gene: NA; J gene: TRBJ2-2; clone size: NA; V gene: TRBV7-8; CDR3 DNA: TGTGCCAGCAGCCCAGGGGACACCGGGGAGCTGTTTTTT; CDR3 protein: CASSPGDTGELFF
D gene: TRBD1; J gene: TRBJ2-5; clone size: NA; V gene: TRBV15; CDR3 DNA: TGTGCCACCAGCGGACAGGGGGGAAAAGAGACCCAGTACTTC; CDR3 protein: CATSGQGGKETQYF
D gene: TRBD2; J gene: TRBJ2-5; clone size: NA; V gene: TRBV7-9; CDR3 DNA: TGTGCCAGCAGCTTAGGACTAGCGGGGGCAGAGACCCAGTACTTC; CDR3 protein: CASSLGLAGAETQYF
D gene: NA; J gene: TRBJ2-5; clone size: NA; V gene: TRBV28; CDR3 DNA: TGTGCCAGCAGTTTCGGGGAGACCCAGTACTTC; CDR3 protein: CASSFGETQYF
D gene: NA; J gene: TRBJ1-3; clone size: few; V gene: TRBV5-1; CDR3 DNA: TGCGCCAGCAGCTTGGACGGTCAGGGAAGAAACACCATATATTTT; CDR3 protein: CASSLDGQGRNTIYF
D gene: NA; J gene: TRBJ1-4; clone size: NA; V gene: TRBV7-2; CDR3 DNA: TGTGCCAGCAGCAAGGGCGGGCCGGCAACTAATGAAAAACTGTTTTTT; CDR3 protein: CASSKGGPATNEKLFF
D gene: TRBD2; J gene: TRBJ2-5; clone size: once; V gene: TRBV7-8; CDR3 DNA: TGTGCCAGCAGCGCCAAAGCGGGGGGGCTTGGTGAGACCCAGTACTTC; CDR3 protein: CASSAKAGGLGETQYF
D gene: TRBD1; J gene: TRBJ2-5; clone size: once; V gene: TRBV5-4; CDR3 DNA: TGTGCCAGCAGCTTGAAGAGACAGGGGGTGGGAGAGACCCAGTACTTC; CDR3 protein: CASSLKRQGVGETQYF
D gene: TRBD1; J gene: TRBJ1-3; clone size: NA; V gene: TRBV4-2; CDR3 DNA: TGTGCCAGCAGCCAAGATATCGCCGTCAGGGGGCTAAGTCACTCTGGAAACACCATATATTTT; CDR3 protein: CASSQDIAVRGLSHSGNTIYF
D gene: NA; J gene: TRBJ2-1; clone size: NA; V gene: TRBV5-1; CDR3 DNA: TGCGCCAGCAGCTTGGCCGTATCTTCCTACAATGAGCAGTTCTTC; CDR3 protein: CASSLAVSSYNEQFF
D gene: NA; J gene: TRBJ1-2; clone size: NA; V gene: TRBV29-1; CDR3 DNA: TGCAGCGTTGAGCAGGGTTCAACTCGGCGTGGCTACACCTTC; CDR3 protein: CSVEQGSTRRGYTF
D gene: NA; J gene: TRBJ1-5; clone size: NA; V gene: TRBV5-6; CDR3 DNA: TGTGCCAGCAGCCAAAACGGACTCTCCGCTAGCAATCAGCCCCAGCATTTT; CDR3 protein: CASSQNGLSASNQPQHF